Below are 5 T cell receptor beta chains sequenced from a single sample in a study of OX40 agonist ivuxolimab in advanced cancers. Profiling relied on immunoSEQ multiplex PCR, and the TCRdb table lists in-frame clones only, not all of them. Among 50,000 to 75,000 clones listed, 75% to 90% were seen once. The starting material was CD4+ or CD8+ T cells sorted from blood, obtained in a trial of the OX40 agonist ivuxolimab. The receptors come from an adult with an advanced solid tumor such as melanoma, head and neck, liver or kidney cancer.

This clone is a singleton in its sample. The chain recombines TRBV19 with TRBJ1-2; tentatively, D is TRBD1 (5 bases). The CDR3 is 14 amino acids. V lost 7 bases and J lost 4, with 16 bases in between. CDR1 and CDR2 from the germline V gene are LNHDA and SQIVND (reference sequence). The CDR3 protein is CASTNQGYLYGYTF. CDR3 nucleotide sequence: TGTGCCAGTACCAATCAGGGATACCTCTATGGCTACACCTTC.

The CDR3 DNA follows: TGTGCCAGCAGTTACACAGGGGGCAGGGGCTACACCTTC. It codes for CASSYTGGRGYTF. The chain combines TRBV6-5 with TRBJ1-2; 9 nucleotides agree with TRBD1. Losses at the gene ends were 2 bases for V and 8 bases for J; bases not matched to a gene: 3. From germline, CDR1 is MNHEY and CDR2 SVGAGI. The CDR3 length is 13 residues.

CDR3 DNA sequence: TGCGCCAGCAGTGACCCTGACACAGATACGCAGTATTTT. Translation: CASSDPDTDTQYF. The chain has TRBV10-1 and TRBJ2-3; unclear D gene. V was trimmed by 3 bases and J by 2 bases, leaving 6 bases between them. This CDR3 contains 13 residues. CDR1 and CDR2 (germline): WNHNN, SYGVQD (reference sequence).

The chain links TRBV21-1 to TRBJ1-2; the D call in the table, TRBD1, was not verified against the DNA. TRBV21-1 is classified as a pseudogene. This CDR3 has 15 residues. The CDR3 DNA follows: TGTGCCAGCAGCAAAGGGGACAGAATTAACTATGGCTACACCTTC. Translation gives CASSKGDRINYGYTF.

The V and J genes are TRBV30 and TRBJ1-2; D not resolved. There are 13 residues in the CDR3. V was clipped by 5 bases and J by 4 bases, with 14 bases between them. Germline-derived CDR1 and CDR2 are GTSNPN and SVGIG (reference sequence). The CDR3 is CAWEVQHFYGYTF. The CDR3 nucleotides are TGTGCCTGGGAGGTTCAGCACTTCTATGGCTACACCTTC.